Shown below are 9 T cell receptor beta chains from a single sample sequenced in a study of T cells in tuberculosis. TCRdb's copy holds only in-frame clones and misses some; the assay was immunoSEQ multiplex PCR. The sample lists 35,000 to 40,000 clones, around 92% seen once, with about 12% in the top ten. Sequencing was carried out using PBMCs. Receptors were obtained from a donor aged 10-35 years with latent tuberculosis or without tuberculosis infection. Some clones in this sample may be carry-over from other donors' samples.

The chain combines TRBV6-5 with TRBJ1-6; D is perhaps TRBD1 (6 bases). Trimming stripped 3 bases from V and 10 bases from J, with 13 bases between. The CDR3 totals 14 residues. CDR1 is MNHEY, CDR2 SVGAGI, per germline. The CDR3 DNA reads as TGTGCCAGCAGTTATTCCACAGGGAACTCACCCCTCCACTTT. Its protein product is CASSYSTGNSPLHF.

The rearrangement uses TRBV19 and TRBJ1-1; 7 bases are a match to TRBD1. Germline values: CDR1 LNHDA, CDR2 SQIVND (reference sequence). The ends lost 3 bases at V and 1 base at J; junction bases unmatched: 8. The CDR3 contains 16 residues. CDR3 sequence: CASSIGTAPKNTEAFF. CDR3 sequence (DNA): TGTGCCAGTAGTATTGGGACAGCTCCCAAGAACACTGAAGCTTTCTTT. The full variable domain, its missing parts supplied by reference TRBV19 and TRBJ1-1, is DGGITQSPKYLFRKEGQNVTLSCEQNLNHDAMYWYRQDPGQGLRLIYYSQIVNDFQKGDIAEGYSVSREKKESFPLTVTSAQKNPTAFYLCASSIGTAPKNTEAFFGQGTRLTVV.

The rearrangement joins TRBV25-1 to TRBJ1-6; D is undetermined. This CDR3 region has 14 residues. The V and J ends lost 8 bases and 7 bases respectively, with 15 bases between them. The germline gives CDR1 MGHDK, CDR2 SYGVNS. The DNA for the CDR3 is TGTGCCAGCTGGGGAGGAAGTTGGAATTCACCCCTCCACTTT. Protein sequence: CASWGGSWNSPLHF.

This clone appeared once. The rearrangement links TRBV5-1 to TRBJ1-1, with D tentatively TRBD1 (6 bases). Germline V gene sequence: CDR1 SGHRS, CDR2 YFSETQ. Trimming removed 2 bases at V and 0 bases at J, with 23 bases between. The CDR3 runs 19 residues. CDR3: CASSFNLGRDTDMNTEAFF. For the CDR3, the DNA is TGCGCCAGCAGCTTCAATCTTGGAAGGGACACGGATATGAACACTGAAGCTTTCTTT.

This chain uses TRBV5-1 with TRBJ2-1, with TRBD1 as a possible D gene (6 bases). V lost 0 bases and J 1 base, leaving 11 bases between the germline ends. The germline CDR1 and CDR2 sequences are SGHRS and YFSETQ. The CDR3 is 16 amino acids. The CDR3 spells CASSLVVRGSYNEQFF. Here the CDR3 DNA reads TGCGCCAGCAGCTTGGTTGTCAGGGGATCCTACAATGAGCAGTTCTTC.

The CDR3, as DNA: TGTGCCAGCAGCTTCGGGACAACAGACACTGAAGCTTTCTTT. Protein product: CASSFGTTDTEAFF. The V and J genes are TRBV5-6 and TRBJ1-1; D is possibly TRBD1 (6 bases). Germline V gene data show CDR1 as SGHDT and CDR2 as YYEEEE. The CDR3 loop spans 14 amino acids. V dropped 2 bases and J dropped 3 bases, with 11 bases sitting between them.

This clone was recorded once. CDR3 loop: CATSRVRGAGTDTQYF. The CDR3 DNA sequence: TGTGCCACCAGCAGAGTTCGGGGGGCGGGCACAGATACGCAGTATTTT. The V and J genes are TRBV15 and TRBJ2-3; D might be TRBD2 (7 bases). The CDR3 spans 16 residues. Trimming shortened V by 1 base and J by 1 base, and 12 bases separated the two germline ends. Germline V gives CDR1 LNHNV, CDR2 YYDKDF (reference sequence).

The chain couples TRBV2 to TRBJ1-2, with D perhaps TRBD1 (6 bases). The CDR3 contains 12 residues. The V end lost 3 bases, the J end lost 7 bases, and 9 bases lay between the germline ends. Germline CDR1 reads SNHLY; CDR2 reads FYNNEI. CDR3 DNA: TGTGCCAGCAGTGACCAGGGGTTTGGCTACACCTTC. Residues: CASSDQGFGYTF.

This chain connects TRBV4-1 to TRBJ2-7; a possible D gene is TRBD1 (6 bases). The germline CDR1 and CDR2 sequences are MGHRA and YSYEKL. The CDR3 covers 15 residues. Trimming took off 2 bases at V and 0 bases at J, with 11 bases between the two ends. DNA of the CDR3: TGCGCCAGCAGCCAAATTGCAGGGGACTCCTACGAGCAGTACTTC. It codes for CASSQIAGDSYEQYF.